Described below is a single T cell receptor beta chain sequence and its context. This entry belongs to a study of blood T cell repertoires in COVID-19. For the study at large: Samples representing acute and convalescent COVID-19 were sourced from the United States, Italy and Spain. PBMCs, B-cell-depleted T cells, or T cells were the source of the cDNA or gDNA that made up the material.

Only in-frame clones appear in the TCRdb table, and some are missing; sequencing was by immunoSEQ multiplex PCR. The sample has about 250,000 clones, approximately 88% seen once. The germline V gene has CDR1 MNHEY and CDR2 SVGAGI. V was clipped by 7 bases and J by 11 bases; unmatched bases: 10. The CDR3 has 12 amino acids. This rearrangement joins TRBV6-5 to TRBJ1-1; 7 bases agree with TRBD1. The receptor comes from a woman aged 25 to 39 with acute or convalescent COVID-19. Input material: peripheral blood. The CDR3 DNA reads as TGTGCCAGCAAAGGACAGGCCCTTTTGGCTTTCTTT. Protein sequence: CASKGQALLAFF.